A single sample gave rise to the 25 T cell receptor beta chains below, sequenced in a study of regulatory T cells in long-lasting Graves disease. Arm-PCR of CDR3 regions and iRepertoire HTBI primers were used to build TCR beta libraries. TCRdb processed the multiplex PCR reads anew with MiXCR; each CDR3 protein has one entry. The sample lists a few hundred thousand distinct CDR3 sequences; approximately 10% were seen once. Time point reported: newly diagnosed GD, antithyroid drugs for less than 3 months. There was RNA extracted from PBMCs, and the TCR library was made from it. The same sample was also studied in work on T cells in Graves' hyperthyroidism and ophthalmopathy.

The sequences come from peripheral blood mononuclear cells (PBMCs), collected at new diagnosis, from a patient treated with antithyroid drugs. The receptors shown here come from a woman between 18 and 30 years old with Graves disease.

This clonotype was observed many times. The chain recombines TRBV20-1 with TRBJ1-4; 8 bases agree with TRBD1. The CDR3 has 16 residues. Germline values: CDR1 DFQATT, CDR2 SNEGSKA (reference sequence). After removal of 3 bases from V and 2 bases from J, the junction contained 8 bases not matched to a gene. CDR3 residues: CSARIDGQGTNEKLFF. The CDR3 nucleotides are TGCAGTGCTAGGATTGACGGACAGGGCACTAATGAAAAACTGTTTTTT.

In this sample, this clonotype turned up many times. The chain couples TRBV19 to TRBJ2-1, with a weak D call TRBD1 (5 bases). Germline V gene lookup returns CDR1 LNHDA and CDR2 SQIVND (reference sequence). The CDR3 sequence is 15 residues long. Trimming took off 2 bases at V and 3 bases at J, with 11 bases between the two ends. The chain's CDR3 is CASSIYLQDYNEQFF. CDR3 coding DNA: TGTGCCAGTAGTATATACCTACAGGACTACAATGAGCAGTTCTTC.

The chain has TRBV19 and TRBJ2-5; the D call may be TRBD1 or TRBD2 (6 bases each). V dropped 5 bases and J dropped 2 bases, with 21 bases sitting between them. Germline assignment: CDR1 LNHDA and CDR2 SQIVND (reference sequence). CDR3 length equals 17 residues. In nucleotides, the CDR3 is TGTGCCAGTAGTGCAGGAGGGGGACCTTTGTTTCAAGAGACCCAGTACTTC. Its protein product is CASSAGGGPLFQETQYF.

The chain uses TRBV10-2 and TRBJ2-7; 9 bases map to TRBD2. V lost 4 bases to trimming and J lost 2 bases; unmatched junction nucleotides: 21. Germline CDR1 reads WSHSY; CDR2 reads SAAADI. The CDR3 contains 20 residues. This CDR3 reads CASSGTFFVAGGPKTYEQYF. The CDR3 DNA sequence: TGCGCCAGCAGTGGGACCTTTTTTGTGGCGGGAGGGCCGAAAACCTACGAGCAGTACTTC.

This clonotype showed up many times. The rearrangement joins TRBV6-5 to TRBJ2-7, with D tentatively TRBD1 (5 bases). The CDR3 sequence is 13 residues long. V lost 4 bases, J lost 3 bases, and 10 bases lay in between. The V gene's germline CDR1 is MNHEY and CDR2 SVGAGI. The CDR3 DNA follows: TGTGCCAGCAGTTTCGACAGCTACTACGAGCAGTACGTC. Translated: CASSFDSYYEQYV.

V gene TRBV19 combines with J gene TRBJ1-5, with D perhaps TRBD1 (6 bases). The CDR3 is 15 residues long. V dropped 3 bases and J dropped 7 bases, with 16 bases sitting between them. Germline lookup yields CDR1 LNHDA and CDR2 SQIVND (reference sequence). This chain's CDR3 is CASSINPRGSQPQHF. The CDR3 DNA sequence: TGTGCCAGTAGTATTAACCCCAGGGGTAGCCAGCCCCAGCATTTT.

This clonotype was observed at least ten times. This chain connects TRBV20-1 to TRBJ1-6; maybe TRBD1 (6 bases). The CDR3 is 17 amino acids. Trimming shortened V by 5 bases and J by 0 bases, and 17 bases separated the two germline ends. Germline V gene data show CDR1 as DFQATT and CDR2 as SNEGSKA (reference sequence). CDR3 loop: CSASRDTFSSYNSPLHF. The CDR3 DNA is TGCAGTGCTTCCCGGGACACCTTCAGCTCCTATAATTCACCCCTCCACTTT.

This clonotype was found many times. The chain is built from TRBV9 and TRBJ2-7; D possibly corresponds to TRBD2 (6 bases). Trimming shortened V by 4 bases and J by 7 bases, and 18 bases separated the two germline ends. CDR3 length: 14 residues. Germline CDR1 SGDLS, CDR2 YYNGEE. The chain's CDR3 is CASSPWEVQGEQYF. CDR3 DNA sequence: TGTGCCAGCAGCCCGTGGGAGGTTCAAGGAGAGCAGTACTTC.

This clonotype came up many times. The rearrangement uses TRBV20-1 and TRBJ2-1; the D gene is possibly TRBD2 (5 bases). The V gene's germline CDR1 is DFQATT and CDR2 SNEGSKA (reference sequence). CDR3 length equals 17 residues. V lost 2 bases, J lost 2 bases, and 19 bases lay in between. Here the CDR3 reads CSARPGYMDVTYNEQFF. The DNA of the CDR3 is TGCAGTGCTAGACCGGGGTATATGGACGTCACCTACAATGAGCAGTTCTTC.

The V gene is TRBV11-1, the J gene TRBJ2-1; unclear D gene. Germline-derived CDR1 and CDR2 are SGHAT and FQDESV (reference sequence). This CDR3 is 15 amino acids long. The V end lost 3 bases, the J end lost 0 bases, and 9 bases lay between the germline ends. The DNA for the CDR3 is TGTGCCAGCAGCTTCAAAAGTAGCTCCTACAATGAGCAGTTCTTC. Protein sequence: CASSFKSSSYNEQFF. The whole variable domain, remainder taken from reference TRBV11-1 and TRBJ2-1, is EAEVAQSPRYKITEKSQAVAFWCDPISGHATLYWYRQILGQGPELLVQFQDESVVDDSQLPKDRFSAERLKGVDSTLKIQPAELGDSAMYLCASSFKSSSYNEQFFGPGTRLTVL.

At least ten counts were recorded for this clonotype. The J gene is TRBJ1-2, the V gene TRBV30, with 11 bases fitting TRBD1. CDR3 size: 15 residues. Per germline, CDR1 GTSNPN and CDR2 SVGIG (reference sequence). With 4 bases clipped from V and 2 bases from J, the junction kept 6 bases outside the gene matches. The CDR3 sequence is CAWIQGTGGNYGYTF. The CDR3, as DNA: TGTGCCTGGATCCAAGGGACAGGGGGGAACTATGGCTACACCTTC. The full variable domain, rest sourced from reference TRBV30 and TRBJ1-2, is SQTIHQWPATLVQPVGSPLSLECTVEGTSNPNLYWYRQAAGRGLQLLFYSVGIGQISSEVPQNLSASRPQDRQFILSSKKLLLSDSGFYLCAWIQGTGGNYGYTFGSGTRLTVV.

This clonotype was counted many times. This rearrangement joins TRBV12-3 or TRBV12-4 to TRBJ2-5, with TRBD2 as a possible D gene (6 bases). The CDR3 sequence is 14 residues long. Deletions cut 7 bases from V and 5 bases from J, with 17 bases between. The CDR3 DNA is TGTGCCAGCACTCCCACCCGGGGGAGTGAGACCCAGTACTTC. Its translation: CASTPTRGSETQYF.

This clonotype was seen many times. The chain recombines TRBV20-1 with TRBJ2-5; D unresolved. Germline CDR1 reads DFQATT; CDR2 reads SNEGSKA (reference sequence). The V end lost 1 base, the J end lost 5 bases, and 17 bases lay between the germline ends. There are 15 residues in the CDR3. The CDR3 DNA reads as TGCAGTGCTAGAGTCCGGAACGTCCCTGGGGAGACCCAGTACTTC. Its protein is CSARVRNVPGETQYF.

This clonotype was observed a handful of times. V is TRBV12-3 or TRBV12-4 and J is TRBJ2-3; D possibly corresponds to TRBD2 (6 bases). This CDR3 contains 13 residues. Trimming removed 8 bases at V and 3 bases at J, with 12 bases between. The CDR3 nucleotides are TGTGCCAGCCGGGGGAGGTTTACAGATACGCAGTATTTT. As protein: CASRGRFTDTQYF.

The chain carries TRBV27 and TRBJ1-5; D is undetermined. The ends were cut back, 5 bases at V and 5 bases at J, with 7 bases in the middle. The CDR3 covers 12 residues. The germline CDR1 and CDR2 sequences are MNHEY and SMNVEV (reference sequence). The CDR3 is CASSRTDQPQHF. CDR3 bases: TGTGCCAGCAGTCGGACCGATCAGCCCCAGCATTTT.

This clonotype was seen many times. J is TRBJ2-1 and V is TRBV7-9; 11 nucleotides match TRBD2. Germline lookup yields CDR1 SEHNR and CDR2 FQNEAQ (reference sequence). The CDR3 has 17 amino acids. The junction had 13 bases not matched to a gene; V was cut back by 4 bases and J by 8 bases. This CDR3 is CASSSLILVAGGYEQFF. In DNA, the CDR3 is TGTGCCAGCAGCTCCCTTATTTTGGTAGCGGGAGGGTATGAGCAGTTCTTC.

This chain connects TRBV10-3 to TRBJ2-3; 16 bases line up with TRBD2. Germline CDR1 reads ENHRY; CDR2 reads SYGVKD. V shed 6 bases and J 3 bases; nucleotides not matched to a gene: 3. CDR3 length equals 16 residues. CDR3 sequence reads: CAISEGLAGGTDTQYF. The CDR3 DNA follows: TGTGCCATCAGCGAGGGACTAGCGGGAGGGACAGATACGCAGTATTTT.

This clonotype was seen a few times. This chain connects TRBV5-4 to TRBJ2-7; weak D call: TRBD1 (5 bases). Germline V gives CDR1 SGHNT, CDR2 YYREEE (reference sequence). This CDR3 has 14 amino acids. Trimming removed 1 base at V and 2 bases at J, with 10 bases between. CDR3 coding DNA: TGTGCCAGCAGCTTGCAGGGTTACACCTACGAGCAGTACTTC. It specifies CASSLQGYTYEQYF.

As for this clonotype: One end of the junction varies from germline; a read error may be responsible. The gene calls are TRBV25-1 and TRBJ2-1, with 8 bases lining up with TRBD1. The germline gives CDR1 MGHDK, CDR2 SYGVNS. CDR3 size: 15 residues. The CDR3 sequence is CTSTLDRDAHNEQFF. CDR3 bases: TGTACCAGCACCTTGGACAGGGACGCCCACAATGAGCAGTTCTTC.

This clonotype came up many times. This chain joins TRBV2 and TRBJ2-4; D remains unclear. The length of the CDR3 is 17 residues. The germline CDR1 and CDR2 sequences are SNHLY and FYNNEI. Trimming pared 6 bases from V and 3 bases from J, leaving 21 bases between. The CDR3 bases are TGTGCCAGCAGGAAGGCCTCATTTTTACATGGCAAAAACATTCAGTACTTC. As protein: CASRKASFLHGKNIQYF.

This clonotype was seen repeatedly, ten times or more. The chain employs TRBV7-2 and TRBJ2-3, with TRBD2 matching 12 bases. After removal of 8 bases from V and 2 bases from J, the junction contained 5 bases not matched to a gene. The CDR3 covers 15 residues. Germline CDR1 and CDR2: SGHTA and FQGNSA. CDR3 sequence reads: CASGRTSGNTDTQYF. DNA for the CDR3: TGTGCCAGCGGCCGGACTAGCGGGAACACAGATACGCAGTATTTT. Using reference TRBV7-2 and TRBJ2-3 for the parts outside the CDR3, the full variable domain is GAGVSQSPSNKVTEKGKDVELRCDPISGHTALYWYRQSLGQGLEFLIYFQGNSAPDKSGLPSDRFSAERTGGSVSTLTIQRTQQEDSAVYLCASGRTSGNTDTQYFGPGTRLTVL.

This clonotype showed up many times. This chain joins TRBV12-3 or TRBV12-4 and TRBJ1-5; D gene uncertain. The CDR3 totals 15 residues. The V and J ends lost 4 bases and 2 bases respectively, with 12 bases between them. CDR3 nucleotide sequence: TGTGCCAGCAGTTATGGTATTTTGGGCAATCAGCCCCAGCATTTT. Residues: CASSYGILGNQPQHF.

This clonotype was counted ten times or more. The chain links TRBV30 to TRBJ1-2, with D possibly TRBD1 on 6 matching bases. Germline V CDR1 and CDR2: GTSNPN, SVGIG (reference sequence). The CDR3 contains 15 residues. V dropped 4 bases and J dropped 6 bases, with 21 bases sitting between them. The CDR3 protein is CAWTHWTEISNGYTF. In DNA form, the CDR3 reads TGTGCCTGGACCCACTGGACAGAGATAAGTAATGGCTACACCTTC.

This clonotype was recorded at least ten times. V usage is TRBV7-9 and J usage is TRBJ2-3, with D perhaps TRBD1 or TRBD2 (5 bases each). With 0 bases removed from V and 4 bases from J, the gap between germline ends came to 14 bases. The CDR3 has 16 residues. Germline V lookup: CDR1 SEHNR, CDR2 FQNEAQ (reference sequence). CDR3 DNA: TGTGCCAGCAGCTTAGCGAGGGGCATATGGCCAGATACGCAGTATTTT. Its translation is CASSLARGIWPDTQYF. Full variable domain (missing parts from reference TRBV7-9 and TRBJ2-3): DTGVSQNPRHKITKRGQNVTFRCDPISEHNRLYWYRQTLGQGPEFLTYFQNEAQLEKSRLLSDRFSAERPKGSFSTLEIQRTEQGDSAMYLCASSLARGIWPDTQYFGPGTRLTVL.

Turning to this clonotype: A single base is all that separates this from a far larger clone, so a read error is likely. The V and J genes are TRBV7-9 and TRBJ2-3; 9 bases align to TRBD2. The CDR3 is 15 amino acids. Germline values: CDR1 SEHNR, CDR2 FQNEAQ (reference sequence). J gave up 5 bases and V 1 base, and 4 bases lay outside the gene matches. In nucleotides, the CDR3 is TGTGCCAGCAGCTTAGAGGCGGGAGGGGTAGATACGCAGTATTTT. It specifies CASSLEAGGVDTQYF.